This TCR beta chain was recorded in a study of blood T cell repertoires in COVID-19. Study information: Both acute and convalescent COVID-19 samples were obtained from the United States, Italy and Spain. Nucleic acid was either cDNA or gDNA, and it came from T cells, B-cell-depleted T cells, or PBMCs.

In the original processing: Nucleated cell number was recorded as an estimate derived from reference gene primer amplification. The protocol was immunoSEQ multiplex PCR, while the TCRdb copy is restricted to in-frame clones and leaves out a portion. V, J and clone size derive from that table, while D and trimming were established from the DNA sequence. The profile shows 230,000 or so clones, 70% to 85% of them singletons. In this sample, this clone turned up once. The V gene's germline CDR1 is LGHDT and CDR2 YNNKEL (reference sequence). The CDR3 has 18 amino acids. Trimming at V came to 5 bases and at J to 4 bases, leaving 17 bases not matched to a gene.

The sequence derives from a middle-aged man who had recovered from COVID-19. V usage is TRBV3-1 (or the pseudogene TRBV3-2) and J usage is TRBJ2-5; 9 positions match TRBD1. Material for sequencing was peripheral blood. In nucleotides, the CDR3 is TGTGCCAGCAGCTGGGGCGTAGGGGACAGGGTCCGCGGAGAGACCCAGTACTTC. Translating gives CASSWGVGDRVRGETQYF.